This T cell receptor beta chain was identified during a study of blood T cell repertoires in COVID-19. The assay was immunoSEQ multiplex PCR, and TCRdb's table has in-frame clones only and misses some. The table has some 320,000 clones, nearly 90% seen once; the top ten hold roughly 2.8%. Donors were grouped by their self-reported clinical history. The V end lost 4 bases, the J end lost 10 bases, and 16 bases lay between the germline ends. Germline V CDR1 and CDR2: LGHDT, YNNKEL (reference sequence). This CDR3 has 13 amino acids. The chain combines TRBV3-1 (or the pseudogene TRBV3-2) with TRBJ1-1; D might be TRBD1 (5 bases). The sample comprised PBMCs or T cells enriched from blood (not recorded which). The TCR comes from a woman aged 45-60 years who had been exposed to COVID-19. DNA for the CDR3: TGTGCCAGCAGCCCGACAGCCGCCGGGGGAGCTTTCTTT. Translating gives CASSPTAAGGAFF.